The present T cell receptor (beta chain) was sequenced within a study of patients and donors after allogeneic stem cell transplantation. The germline V gene has CDR1 MDHEN and CDR2 SYDVKM. The CDR3 is 16 residues long. V was shortened by 5 bases and J by 4 bases, with 20 bases between the two germline ends. TCRdb redid the calling of the RT-PCR reads with MiXCR, one entry per CDR3 protein. In the table there are about 960,000 distinct CDR3 sequences, about 20% of which are singletons. The sequencing sample was made of blood, either unsorted or a sorted T cell fraction (not recorded which). This chain links TRBV28 with TRBJ1-2, with D possibly TRBD1 on 6 matching bases. This clonotype originated in a human donor who was either an allogeneic HSCT recipient or a stem cell or donor lymphocyte infusion donor (not recorded which). It is not recorded whose cells these are; they may come from a transplant donor. CDR3 sequence: CASSLIPGQGGYGYTF. The CDR3, as DNA: TGTGCCAGCAGTCTGATACCGGGACAAGGTGGCTATGGCTACACCTTC.